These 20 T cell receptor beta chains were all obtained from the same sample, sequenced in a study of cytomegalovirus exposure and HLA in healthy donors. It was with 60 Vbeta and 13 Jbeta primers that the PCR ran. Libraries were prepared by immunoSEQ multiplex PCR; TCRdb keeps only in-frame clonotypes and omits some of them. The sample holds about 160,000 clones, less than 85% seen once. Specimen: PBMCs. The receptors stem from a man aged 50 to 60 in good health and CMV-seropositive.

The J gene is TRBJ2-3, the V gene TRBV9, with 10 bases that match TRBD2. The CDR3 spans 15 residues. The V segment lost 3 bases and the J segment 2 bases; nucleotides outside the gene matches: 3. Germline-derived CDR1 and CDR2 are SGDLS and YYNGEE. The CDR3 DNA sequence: TGTGCCAGCAGCGCGCTAGCGGGGGCCACAGATACGCAGTATTTT. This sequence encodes CASSALAGATDTQYF.

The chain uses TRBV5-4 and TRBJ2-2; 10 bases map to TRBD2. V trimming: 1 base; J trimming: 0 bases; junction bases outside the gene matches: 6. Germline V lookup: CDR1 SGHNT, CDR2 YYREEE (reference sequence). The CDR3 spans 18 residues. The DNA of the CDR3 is TGTGCCAGCAGCTTGCGGACTAGCGGATACGCGAACACCGGGGAGCTGTTTTTT. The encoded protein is CASSLRTSGYANTGELFF.

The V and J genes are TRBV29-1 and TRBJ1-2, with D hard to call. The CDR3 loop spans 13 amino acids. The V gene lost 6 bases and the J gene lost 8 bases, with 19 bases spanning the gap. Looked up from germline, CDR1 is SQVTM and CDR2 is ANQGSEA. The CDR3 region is CSVAPQDSGGYTF. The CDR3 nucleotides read TGCAGCGTCGCCCCCCAGGATTCAGGAGGCTACACCTTC.

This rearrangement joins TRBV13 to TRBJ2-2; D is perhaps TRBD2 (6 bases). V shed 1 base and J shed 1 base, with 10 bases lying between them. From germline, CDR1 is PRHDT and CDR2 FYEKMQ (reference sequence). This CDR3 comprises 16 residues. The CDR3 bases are TGTGCCAGCAGCTTAGTGGTAGCGGTGAACACCGGGGAGCTGTTTTTT. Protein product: CASSLVVAVNTGELFF. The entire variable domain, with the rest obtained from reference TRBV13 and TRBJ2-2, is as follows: AAGVIQSPRHLIKEKRETATLKCYPIPRHDTVYWYQQGPGQDPQFLISFYEKMQSDKGSIPDRFSAQQFSDYHSELNMSSLELGDSALYFCASSLVVAVNTGELFFGEGSRLTVL.

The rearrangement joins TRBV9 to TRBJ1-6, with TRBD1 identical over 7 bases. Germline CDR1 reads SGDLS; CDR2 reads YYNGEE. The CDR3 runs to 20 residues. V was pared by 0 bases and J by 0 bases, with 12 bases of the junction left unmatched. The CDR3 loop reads CASSVGDSRTTSSYNSPLHF. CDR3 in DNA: TGTGCCAGCAGCGTAGGGGACAGCCGAACAACGAGCTCCTATAATTCACCCCTCCACTTT.

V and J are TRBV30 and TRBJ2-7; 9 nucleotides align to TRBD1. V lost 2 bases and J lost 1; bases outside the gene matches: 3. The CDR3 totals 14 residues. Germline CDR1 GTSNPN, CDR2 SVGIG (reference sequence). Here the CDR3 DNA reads TGTGCCTGGAGTCCGGGACAGGGATCCTACGAGCAGTACTTC. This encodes CAWSPGQGSYEQYF. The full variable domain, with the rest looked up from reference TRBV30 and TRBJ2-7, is SQTIHQWPATLVQPVGSPLSLECTVEGTSNPNLYWYRQAAGRGLQLLFYSVGIGQISSEVPQNLSASRPQDRQFILSSKKLLLSDSGFYLCAWSPGQGSYEQYFGPGTRLTVT.

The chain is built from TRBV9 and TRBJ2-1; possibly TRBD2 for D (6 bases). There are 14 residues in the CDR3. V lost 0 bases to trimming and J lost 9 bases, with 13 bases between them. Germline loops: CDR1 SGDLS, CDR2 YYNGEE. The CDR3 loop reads CASSVVHDGGEQFF. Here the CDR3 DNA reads TGTGCCAGCAGCGTAGTCCACGACGGGGGTGAGCAGTTCTTC.

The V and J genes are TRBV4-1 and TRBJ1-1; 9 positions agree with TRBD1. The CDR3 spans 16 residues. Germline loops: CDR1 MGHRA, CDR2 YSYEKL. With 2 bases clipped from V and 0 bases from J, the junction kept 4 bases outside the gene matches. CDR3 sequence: CASSQFRTGVNTEAFF. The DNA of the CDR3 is TGCGCCAGCAGCCAATTTAGGACAGGGGTGAACACTGAAGCTTTCTTT.

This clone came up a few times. The CDR3 spells CASSFLFTGVSSTNEKLFF. The CDR3 DNA is TGTGCCAGCAGCTTCCTATTTACCGGGGTGTCGAGCACTAATGAAAAACTGTTTTTT. This sequence joins TRBV11-2 and TRBJ1-4; D is undetermined. Trimming took 3 bases from V and 2 from J, leaving 22 bases between them. Germline CDR1 and CDR2: SGHAT and FQNNGV. The CDR3 is made up of 19 amino acids.

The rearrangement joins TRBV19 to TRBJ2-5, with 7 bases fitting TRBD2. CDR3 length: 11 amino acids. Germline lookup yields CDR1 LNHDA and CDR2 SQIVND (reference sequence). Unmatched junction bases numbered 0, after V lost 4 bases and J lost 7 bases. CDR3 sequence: CASSSGRTQYF. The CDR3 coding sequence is TGTGCCAGTAGTAGCGGGAGGACCCAGTACTTC. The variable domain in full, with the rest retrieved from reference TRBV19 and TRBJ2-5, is DGGITQSPKYLFRKEGQNVTLSCEQNLNHDAMYWYRQDPGQGLRLIYYSQIVNDFQKGDIAEGYSVSREKKESFPLTVTSAQKNPTAFYLCASSSGRTQYFGPGTRLLVL.

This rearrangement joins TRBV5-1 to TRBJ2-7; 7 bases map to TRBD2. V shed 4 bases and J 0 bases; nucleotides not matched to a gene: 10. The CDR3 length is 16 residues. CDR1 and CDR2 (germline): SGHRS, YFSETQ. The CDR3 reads CASSPPRREISYEQYF. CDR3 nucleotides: TGCGCCAGCAGCCCCCCAAGGCGGGAGATCTCCTACGAGCAGTACTTC.

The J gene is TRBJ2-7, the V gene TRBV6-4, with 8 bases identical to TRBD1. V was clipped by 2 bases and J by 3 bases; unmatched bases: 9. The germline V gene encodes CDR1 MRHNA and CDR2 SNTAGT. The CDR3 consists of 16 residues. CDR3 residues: CASSDAGRTGNYEQYF. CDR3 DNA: TGTGCCAGCAGTGACGCAGGGCGGACAGGGAACTACGAGCAGTACTTC.

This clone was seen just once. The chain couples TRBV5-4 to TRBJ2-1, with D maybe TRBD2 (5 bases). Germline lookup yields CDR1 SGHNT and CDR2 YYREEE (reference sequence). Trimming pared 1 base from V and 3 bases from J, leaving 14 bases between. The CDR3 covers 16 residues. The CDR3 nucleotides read TGTGCCAGCAGCTTGCGGGCCGGGGAAAGCTACAATGAGCAGTTCTTC. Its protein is CASSLRAGESYNEQFF.

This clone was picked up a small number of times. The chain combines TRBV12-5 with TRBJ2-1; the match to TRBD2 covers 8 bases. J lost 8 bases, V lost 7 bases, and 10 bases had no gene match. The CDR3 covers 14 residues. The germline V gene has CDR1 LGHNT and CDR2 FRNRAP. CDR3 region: CASAIGLARDEQFF. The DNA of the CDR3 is TGTGCTAGTGCCATCGGACTAGCTAGGGATGAGCAGTTCTTC.

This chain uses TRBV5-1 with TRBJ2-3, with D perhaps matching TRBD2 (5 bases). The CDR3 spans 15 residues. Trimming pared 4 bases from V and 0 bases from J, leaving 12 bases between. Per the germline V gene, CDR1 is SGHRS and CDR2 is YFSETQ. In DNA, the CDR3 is TGCGCCAGCAGCCAGGAGGCAACTAGCACAGATACGCAGTATTTT. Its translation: CASSQEATSTDTQYF.

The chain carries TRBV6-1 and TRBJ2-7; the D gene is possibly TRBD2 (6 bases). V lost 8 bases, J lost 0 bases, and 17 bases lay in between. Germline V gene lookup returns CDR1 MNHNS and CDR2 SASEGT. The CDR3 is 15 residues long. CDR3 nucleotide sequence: TGTGCCAGCGCTGAAGGCCTAGCGAACTCCTACGAGCAGTACTTC. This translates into CASAEGLANSYEQYF.

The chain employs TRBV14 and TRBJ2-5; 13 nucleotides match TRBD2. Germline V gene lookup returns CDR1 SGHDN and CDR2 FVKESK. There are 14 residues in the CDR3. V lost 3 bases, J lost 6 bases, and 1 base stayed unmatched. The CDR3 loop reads CASSQTSGRQTQYF. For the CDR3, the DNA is TGTGCCAGCAGCCAGACTAGCGGGAGGCAGACCCAGTACTTC.

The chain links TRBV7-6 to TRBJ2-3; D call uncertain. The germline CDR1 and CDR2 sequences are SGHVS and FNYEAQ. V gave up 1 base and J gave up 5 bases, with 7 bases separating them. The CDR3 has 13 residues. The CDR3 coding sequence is TGTGCCAGCAGCTTAGTCCAGGAAGATACGCAGTATTTT. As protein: CASSLVQEDTQYF. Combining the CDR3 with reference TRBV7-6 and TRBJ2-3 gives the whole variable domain GAGVSQSPRYKVTKRGQDVALRCDPISGHVSLYWYRQALGQGPEFLTYFNYEAQQDKSGLPNDRFSAERPEGSISTLTIQRTEQRDSAMYRCASSLVQEDTQYFGPGTRLTVL.

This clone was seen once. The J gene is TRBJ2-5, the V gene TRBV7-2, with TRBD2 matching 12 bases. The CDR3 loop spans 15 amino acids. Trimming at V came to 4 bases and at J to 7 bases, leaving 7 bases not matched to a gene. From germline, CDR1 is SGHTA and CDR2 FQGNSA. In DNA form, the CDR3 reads TGTGCCAGCAGCTCCTCTCTAGCGGGAGGGGCGACCCAGTACTTC. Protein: CASSSSLAGGATQYF.

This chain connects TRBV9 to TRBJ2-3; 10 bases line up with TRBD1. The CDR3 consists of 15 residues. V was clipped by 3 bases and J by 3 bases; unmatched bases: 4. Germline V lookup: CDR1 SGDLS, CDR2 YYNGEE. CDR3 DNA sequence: TGTGCCAGCAGCGCCGGACAGGGGGAGACAGATACGCAGTATTTT. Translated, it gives CASSAGQGETDTQYF.